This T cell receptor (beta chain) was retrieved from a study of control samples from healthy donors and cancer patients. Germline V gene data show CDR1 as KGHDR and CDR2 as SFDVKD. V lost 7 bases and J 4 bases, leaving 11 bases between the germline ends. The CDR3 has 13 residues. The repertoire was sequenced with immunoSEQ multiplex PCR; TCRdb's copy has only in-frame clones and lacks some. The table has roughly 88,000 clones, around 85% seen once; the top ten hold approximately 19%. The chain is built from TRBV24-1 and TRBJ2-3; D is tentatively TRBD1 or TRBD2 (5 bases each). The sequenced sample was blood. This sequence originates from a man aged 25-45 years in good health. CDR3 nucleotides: TGTGCCACCAGGAGGGACCAAGCAGATACGCAGTATTTT. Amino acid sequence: CATRRDQADTQYF.